A selection of T cell receptor beta chains follows, all from one sample in a study of blood T cell repertoires in COVID-19. The protocol was immunoSEQ multiplex PCR, while the TCRdb copy is restricted to in-frame clones and leaves out a portion. The repertoire includes 150,000 to 180,000 clones, about 90% of them detected once, and less than 0.6% sits in the top ten. The sample comprised peripheral blood. The receptors here all came from a man in his fifties or sixties with acute or convalescent COVID-19. The conserved cysteine and the conserved F or W are not part of the CDR3 here. Part of the rows lack a size; the others show once, few, many or a class for expanded clones.

V,J,size,CDR3
TRBV28,TRBJ1-4,NA,ASSPPRALSEKLF
TRBV21-1,TRBJ2-7,NA,ASSKRTSGNSYEQY
TRBV4-1,TRBJ1-2,NA,ASSQEGGARGYT
TRBV28,TRBJ1-2,NA,ASSLAGRLGAGGYT
TRBV4-2,TRBJ1-5,NA,ASSHTGVNQPQH
TRBV6-5,TRBJ2-7,NA,AIKTSHSSYEQY
TRBV28,TRBJ2-1,NA,ASSSSGTGVNEQF
TRBV13,TRBJ2-5,NA,ASSSLAGGGETQY
TRBV28,TRBJ2-3,NA,ASSIRGGATDTQY
TRBV5-5,TRBJ1-1,NA,ASSYTGGTEAF
TRBV4-3,TRBJ2-1,NA,ASSPGTSGGSYNEQF
TRBV30,TRBJ2-3,NA,AWSTLALRSTDTQY
TRBV5-1,TRBJ1-6,NA,ASSTRQDSPLH
TRBV27,TRBJ1-2,NA,ASRGSFMTGGLWSNGYT
TRBV30,TRBJ1-4,few,AWSATDRGGEKLF
TRBV19,TRBJ2-1,NA,ASSISRGTEQF
TRBV18,TRBJ2-2,NA,ASSPPGLAGIAGELF
TRBV5-1,TRBJ1-2,NA,ASSSFEGTASRYT
TRBV27,TRBJ1-6,NA,ASSLLRTGGGSPLH
TRBV10-3,TRBJ1-4,NA,AISESKGAGEKLF
TRBV16,TRBJ1-5,NA,ASSGDREQPQH
TRBV27,TRBJ1-1,NA,ASSFLSMNTEAF
TRBV18,TRBJ2-7,NA,ASSLTHPLYGEQY
TRBV7-9,TRBJ2-5,NA,ASSLAGTDRRY
TRBV7-9,TRBJ2-3,NA,ASRRPADTQY
TRBV5-6,TRBJ1-2,NA,ASSLSGRKGNYGYT
TRBV7-3,TRBJ2-7,NA,AILGQTYEQY
TRBV7-9,TRBJ2-3,NA,ASSPQGQGTDTQY
TRBV24-1,TRBJ2-1,NA,ATSTSGSYNEQF